One and the same sample provided the 5 T cell receptor beta chains below, sequenced in a study of control samples from healthy donors and cancer patients (dated by TCRdb to 2019 to 2021). Receptor amplification or capture employed the immunoSEQ multiplex PCR assay. Imported from immuneACCESS, the table was reduced by TCRdb to in-frame sequences with V and J called. These copies leave out some clones; in studies compared against another copy, an unresolved V gene accounts for under half, and the cause of the remainder is not known. For this sample the table gives 100,000 to 150,000 clones, of which 80% to 95% were detected only once. 5.5% to 7% of the sample is taken by the ten largest. The source material was blood. All receptors come from a man younger than 30 in good health.

This clone appeared once. V usage is TRBV13 and J usage is TRBJ1-2, with D tentatively TRBD1 (5 bases). CDR1 is PRHDT, CDR2 FYEKMQ, per germline (reference sequence). Trimming pared 5 bases from V and 0 bases from J, leaving 10 bases between. This CDR3 has 14 residues. The CDR3 nucleotides are TGTGCCAGCAGCCCGAGACAGCCTAACTATGGCTACACCTTC. Its translation is CASSPRQPNYGYTF.

The chain couples TRBV7-9 to TRBJ2-7; 8 bases align to TRBD2. The germline CDR1 and CDR2 sequences are SEHNR and FQNEAQ (reference sequence). The CDR3 contains 15 residues. The junction had 8 bases not matched to a gene; V was cut back by 2 bases and J by 5 bases. CDR3 protein: CASSLLAGGQNEQYF. CDR3 bases: TGTGCCAGCAGCTTATTGGCGGGGGGCCAGAACGAGCAGTACTTC.

The chain links TRBV2 to TRBJ1-2, with 10 bases fitting TRBD1. With 4 bases clipped from V and 4 bases from J, the junction kept 9 bases outside the gene matches. CDR3 size: 16 residues. Germline V gene lookup returns CDR1 SNHLY and CDR2 FYNNEI. CDR3 residues: CASSGDRGWGGYGYTF. The CDR3 bases are TGTGCCAGCAGTGGGGACAGGGGCTGGGGAGGCTATGGCTACACCTTC.

This chain uses TRBV2 with TRBJ1-3, with 8 bases aligning to TRBD1. This CDR3 has 17 residues. V was pared by 6 bases and J by 7 bases, with 17 bases of the junction left unmatched. The V gene's germline CDR1 is SNHLY and CDR2 FYNNEI. The DNA of the CDR3 is TGTGCCAGCAGGAAGGTCAAACAGGGGGGAAAGGAGAACACCATATATTTT. Translating gives CASRKVKQGGKENTIYF.

Only one count was recorded for this clone. The chain couples TRBV6-2 or TRBV6-3 to TRBJ2-2, with D possibly being TRBD1 (5 bases). Trimming cost V 3 bases and J 7 bases, with 12 bases left between them. Germline-derived CDR1 and CDR2 are MNHEY and SVGEGT. The CDR3 loop spans 14 amino acids. The chain's CDR3 is CASSYQDRDGELFF. DNA for the CDR3: TGTGCCAGCAGTTATCAAGACAGAGACGGGGAGCTGTTTTTT.